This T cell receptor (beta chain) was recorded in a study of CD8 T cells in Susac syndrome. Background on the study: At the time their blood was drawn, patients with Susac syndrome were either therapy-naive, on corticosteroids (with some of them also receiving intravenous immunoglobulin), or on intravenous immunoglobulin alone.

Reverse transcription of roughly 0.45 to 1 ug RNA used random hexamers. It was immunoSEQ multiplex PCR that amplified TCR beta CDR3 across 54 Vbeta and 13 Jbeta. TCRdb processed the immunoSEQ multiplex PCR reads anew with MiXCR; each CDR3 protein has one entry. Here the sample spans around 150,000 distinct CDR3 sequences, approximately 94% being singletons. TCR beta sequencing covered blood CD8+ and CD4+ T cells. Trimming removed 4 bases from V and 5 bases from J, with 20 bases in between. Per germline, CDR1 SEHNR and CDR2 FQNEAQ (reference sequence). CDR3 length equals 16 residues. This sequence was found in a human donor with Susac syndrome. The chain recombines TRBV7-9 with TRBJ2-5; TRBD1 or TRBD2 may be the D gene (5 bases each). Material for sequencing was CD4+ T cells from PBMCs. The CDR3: CASSSSGTPLGETQYF. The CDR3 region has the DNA TGTGCCAGCAGCTCCTCCGGGACCCCCCTCGGGGAGACCCAGTACTTC.